These 14 T cell receptor beta chains were sequenced from one sample in a study of blood T cell repertoires in COVID-19. The table came from immunoSEQ multiplex PCR; TCRdb's copy has only in-frame clones and leaves some out. The sample yields 260,000 or so clones, 80% to 90% seen once. Sequencing used PBMCs or T cells enriched from blood (not recorded which). The receptors shown here come from a woman between 40 and 50 years old who had been exposed to COVID-19.

The chain employs TRBV12-3 or TRBV12-4 and TRBJ1-1; D possibly corresponds to TRBD1 (5 bases). The CDR3 has 13 residues. Between the trimmed V and J ends, which lost 3 bases and 3 bases, there was a span of 8 bases. This CDR3 is CASSFTTDTEAFF. As DNA, the CDR3 is TGTGCCAGCAGTTTTACGACAGACACTGAAGCTTTCTTT.

J is TRBJ1-5 and V is TRBV2; 7 bases map to TRBD1. The germline V gene encodes CDR1 SNHLY and CDR2 FYNNEI. The V gene end was trimmed by 5 bases and the J gene end by 5 bases; junction bases not matched to a gene: 6. The CDR3 totals 14 residues. In nucleotides, the CDR3 is TGTGCCAGCAGTTTAAGAGGGGGCCATCAGCCCCAGCATTTT. Protein: CASSLRGGHQPQHF.

The chain recombines TRBV11-2 with TRBJ2-7; 8 bases line up with TRBD1. The germline gives CDR1 SGHAT, CDR2 FQNNGV. CDR3 length: 13 amino acids. The V gene end was trimmed by 5 bases and the J gene end by 5 bases; junction bases not matched to a gene: 5. CDR3 residues: CASSLDRVNEQYF. The CDR3 DNA is TGTGCCAGCAGCCTGGACAGGGTGAACGAGCAGTACTTC.

This CDR3 is CASSLPNTYNEQFF. The CDR3 nucleotides are TGTGCCAGCAGTTTACCCAACACCTACAATGAGCAGTTCTTC. The chain carries TRBV28 and TRBJ2-1; D ambiguous. CDR1 is MDHEN and CDR2 is SYDVKM in the germline V gene. V was shortened by 2 bases and J by 2 bases, with 7 bases between the two germline ends. The length of the CDR3 is 14 residues.

Note on this clone: This sample also contains other DNA sequences that code for the same CDR3. CDR3 residues: CASSLGAGQETQYF. The DNA of the CDR3 is TGCGCCAGCAGCTTGGGGGCTGGGCAAGAGACCCAGTACTTC. This chain uses TRBV5-1 with TRBJ2-5, with D unclear. The CDR3 contains 14 residues. V was clipped by 0 bases and J by 2 bases, with 8 bases between them. The germline gives CDR1 SGHRS, CDR2 YFSETQ.

The sample holds one count of this clone. The chain recombines TRBV24-1 with TRBJ2-2; D might be TRBD2 (6 bases). This CDR3 spans 18 amino acids. Germline loops: CDR1 KGHDR, CDR2 SFDVKD. V lost 0 bases, J lost 2 bases, and 15 bases lay in between. The CDR3 coding sequence is TGTGCCACCAGTGATTTGCAACCGGGGGAGATCAACACCGGGGAGCTGTTTTTT. The encoded protein is CATSDLQPGEINTGELFF.

The chain employs TRBV18 and TRBJ2-7; 8 bases fit TRBD1. Germline V CDR1 and CDR2: KGHSH, LQKENI. There are 14 residues in the CDR3. V was clipped by 3 bases and J by 5 bases; unmatched bases: 6. CDR3 in DNA: TGTGCCAGCTCACCCATGGACAGGGACCACGAGCAGTACTTC. Translating it yields CASSPMDRDHEQYF.

Of note for this clone: The junction departs from germline at one end; a sequencing error may be responsible. The chain combines TRBV10-2 with TRBJ2-1; D is unresolved. Germline V gene lookup returns CDR1 WSHSY and CDR2 SAAADI. The CDR3 totals 13 residues. CDR3 nucleotides: TGCGCCAGCACTGAGCGCTCCTACAATGAGCAGTTCTTC. It yields the protein CASTERSYNEQFF.

The gene calls are TRBV9 and TRBJ1-2; 9 positions agree with TRBD1. This CDR3 region has 14 residues. Germline values: CDR1 SGDLS, CDR2 YYNGEE. V dropped 0 bases and J dropped 4; count of bases not matched to a gene: 1. DNA for the CDR3: TGTGCCAGCAGCGTAGAGGGACAGGGCTATGGCTACACCTTC. It encodes CASSVEGQGYGYTF. Looking up the rest from reference TRBV9 and TRBJ1-2 gives the full variable domain: DSGVTQTPKHLITATGQRVTLRCSPRSGDLSVYWYQQSLDQGLQFLIQYYNGEERAKGNILERFSAQQFPDLHSELNLSSLELGDSALYFCASSVEGQGYGYTFGSGTRLTVV.

V and J are TRBV5-4 and TRBJ2-5, with D uncertain. V lost 0 bases and J 7 bases, leaving 7 bases between the germline ends. This CDR3 spans 12 amino acids. Germline CDR1 SGHNT, CDR2 YYREEE (reference sequence). DNA of the CDR3: TGTGCCAGCAGCTTGGGTCAGCGGACCCAGTACTTC. Translating gives CASSLGQRTQYF. The entire variable domain, with the rest obtained from reference TRBV5-4 and TRBJ2-5, is as follows: ETGVTQSPTHLIKTRGQQVTLRCSSQSGHNTVSWYQQALGQGPQFIFQYYREEENGRGNFPPRFSGLQFPNYSSELNVNALELDDSALYLCASSLGQRTQYFGPGTRLLVL.

V is TRBV20-1 and J is TRBJ1-1; a weak D match, TRBD1 (5 bases). V was pared by 3 bases and J by 0 bases, with 11 bases between. The length of the CDR3 is 14 residues. Germline V CDR1 and CDR2: DFQATT, SNEGSKA (reference sequence). CDR3 bases: TGCAGTGCTAGTAAGGGGTTTCTGAACACTGAAGCTTTCTTT. It is translated as CSASKGFLNTEAFF.

CDR3 amino acids: CASSPRTSGGVGNEQFF. CDR3 in DNA: TGTGCCAGTAGTCCGAGGACTAGCGGGGGGGTAGGTAATGAGCAGTTCTTC. The chain carries TRBV19 and TRBJ2-1; 15 nucleotides match TRBD2. Unmatched junction bases numbered 9, after V lost 5 bases and J lost 7 bases. Germline-derived CDR1 and CDR2 are LNHDA and SQIVND (reference sequence). CDR3 size: 17 residues.

This clone was counted only a few times. The V gene is TRBV19, the J gene TRBJ1-5; a weak D match, TRBD1 (5 bases). V lost 7 bases to trimming and J lost 0 bases, with 19 bases between them. The CDR3 totals 17 residues. Germline loops: CDR1 LNHDA, CDR2 SQIVND (reference sequence). In nucleotides, the CDR3 is TGTGCCAGTACAAGGGGCCAGGGAATATATAGCAATCAGCCCCAGCATTTT. Protein sequence: CASTRGQGIYSNQPQHF.

The chain is built from TRBV12-3 or TRBV12-4 and TRBJ1-1, with D perhaps TRBD1 (6 bases). This CDR3 has 13 amino acids. The V and J ends lost 6 bases and 9 bases respectively, with 17 bases between them. CDR3 residues: CASSRAGGYKAFF. The CDR3 DNA reads TGTGCCAGCAGCCGTGCTGGGGGCTATAAAGCTTTCTTT.